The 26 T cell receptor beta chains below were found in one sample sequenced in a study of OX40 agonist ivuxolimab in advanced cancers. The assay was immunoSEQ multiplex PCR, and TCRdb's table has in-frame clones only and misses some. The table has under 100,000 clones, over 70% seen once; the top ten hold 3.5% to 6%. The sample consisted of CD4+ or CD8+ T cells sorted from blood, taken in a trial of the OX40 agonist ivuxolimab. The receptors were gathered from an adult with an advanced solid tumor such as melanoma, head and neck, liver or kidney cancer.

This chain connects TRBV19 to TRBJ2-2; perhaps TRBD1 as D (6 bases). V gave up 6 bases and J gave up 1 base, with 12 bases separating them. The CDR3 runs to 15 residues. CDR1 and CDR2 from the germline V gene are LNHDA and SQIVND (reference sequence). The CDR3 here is CASSPGQMNTGELFF. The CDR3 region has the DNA TGTGCCAGTAGCCCTGGACAGATGAACACCGGGGAGCTGTTTTTT.

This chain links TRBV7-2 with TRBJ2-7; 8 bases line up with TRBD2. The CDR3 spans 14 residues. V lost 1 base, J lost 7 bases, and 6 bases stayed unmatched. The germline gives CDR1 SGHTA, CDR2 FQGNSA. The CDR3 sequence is CASSLGSGMREQYF. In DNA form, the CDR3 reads TGTGCCAGCAGCTTAGGTAGCGGGATGAGGGAGCAGTACTTC.

For the CDR3, the DNA is TGTGCCAGCTCACCCGAAGGAAGACAGGGGGACTACTATGGCTACACCTTC. Its protein is CASSPEGRQGDYYGYTF. The chain links TRBV18 to TRBJ1-2, with 9 bases lining up with TRBD1. Looked up from germline, CDR1 is KGHSH and CDR2 is LQKENI. Trimming took 3 bases from V and 3 from J; bases not matched to a gene: 11. The CDR3 extends over 17 amino acids.

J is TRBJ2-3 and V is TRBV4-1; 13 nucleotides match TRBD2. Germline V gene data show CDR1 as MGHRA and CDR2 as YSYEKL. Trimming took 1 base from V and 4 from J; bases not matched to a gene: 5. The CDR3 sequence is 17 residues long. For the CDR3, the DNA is TGCGCCAGCAGCCAAGCTTTGACTAGCGGGGGGTCAGATACGCAGTATTTT. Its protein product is CASSQALTSGGSDTQYF.

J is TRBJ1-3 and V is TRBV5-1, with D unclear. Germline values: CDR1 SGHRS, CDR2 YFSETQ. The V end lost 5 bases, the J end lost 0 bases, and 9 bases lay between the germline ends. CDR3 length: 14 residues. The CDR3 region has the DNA TGCGCCAGCAGTTCGGACGGCTCTGGAAACACCATATATTTT. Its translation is CASSSDGSGNTIYF.

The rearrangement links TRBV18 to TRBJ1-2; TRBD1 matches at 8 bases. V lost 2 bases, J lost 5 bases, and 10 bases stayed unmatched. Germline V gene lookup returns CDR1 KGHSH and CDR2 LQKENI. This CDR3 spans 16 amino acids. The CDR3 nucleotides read TGTGCCAGCTCACCAGAGCAGGGGGCGATCCTTTATGGCTACACCTTC. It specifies CASSPEQGAILYGYTF.

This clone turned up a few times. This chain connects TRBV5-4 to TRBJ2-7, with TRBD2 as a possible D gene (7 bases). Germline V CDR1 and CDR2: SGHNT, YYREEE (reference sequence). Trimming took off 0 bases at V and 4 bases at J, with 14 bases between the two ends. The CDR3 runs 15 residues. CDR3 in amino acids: CASSLGRGPGYEQYF. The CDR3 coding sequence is TGTGCCAGCAGCTTGGGGCGGGGGCCTGGTTACGAGCAGTACTTC.

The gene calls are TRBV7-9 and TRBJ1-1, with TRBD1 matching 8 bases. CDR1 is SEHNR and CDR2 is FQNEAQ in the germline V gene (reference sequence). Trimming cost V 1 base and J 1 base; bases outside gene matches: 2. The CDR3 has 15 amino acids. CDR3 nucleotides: TGTGCCAGCAGCTTAGAAACAGGGGGGAACACTGAAGCTTTCTTT. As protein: CASSLETGGNTEAFF.

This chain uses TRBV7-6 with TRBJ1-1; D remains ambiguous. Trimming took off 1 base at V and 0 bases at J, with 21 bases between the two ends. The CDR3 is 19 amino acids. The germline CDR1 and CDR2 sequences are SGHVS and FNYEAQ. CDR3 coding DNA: TGTGCCAGCAGCTTAGTCTCTCCAGAATCCTTTCCTTTGAACACTGAAGCTTTCTTT. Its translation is CASSLVSPESFPLNTEAFF.

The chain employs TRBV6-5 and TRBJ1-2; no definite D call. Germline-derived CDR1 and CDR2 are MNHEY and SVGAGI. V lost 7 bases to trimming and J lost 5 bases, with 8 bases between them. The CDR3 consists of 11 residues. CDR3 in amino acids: CASTGYYGYTF. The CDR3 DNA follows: TGTGCCAGCACCGGGTATTATGGCTACACCTTC.

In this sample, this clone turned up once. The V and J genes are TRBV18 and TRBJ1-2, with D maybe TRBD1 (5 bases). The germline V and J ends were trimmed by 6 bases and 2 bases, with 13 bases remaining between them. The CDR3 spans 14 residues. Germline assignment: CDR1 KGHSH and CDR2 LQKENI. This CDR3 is CASSTGGRNYGYTF. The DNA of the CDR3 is TGTGCCAGCTCCACAGGAGGCCGGAACTATGGCTACACCTTC. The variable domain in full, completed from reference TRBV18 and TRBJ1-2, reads NAGVMQNPRHLVRRRGQEARLRCSPMKGHSHVYWYRQLPEEGLKFMVYLQKENIIDESGMPKERFSAEFPKEGPSILRIQQVVRGDSAAYFCASSTGGRNYGYTFGSGTRLTVV.

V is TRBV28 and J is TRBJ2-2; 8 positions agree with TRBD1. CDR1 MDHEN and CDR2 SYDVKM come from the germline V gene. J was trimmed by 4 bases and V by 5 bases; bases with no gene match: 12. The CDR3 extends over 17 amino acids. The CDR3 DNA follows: TGTGCCAGCAGTCCATATGGACAGGGAAGTAGCACCGGGGAGCTGTTTTTT. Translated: CASSPYGQGSSTGELFF.

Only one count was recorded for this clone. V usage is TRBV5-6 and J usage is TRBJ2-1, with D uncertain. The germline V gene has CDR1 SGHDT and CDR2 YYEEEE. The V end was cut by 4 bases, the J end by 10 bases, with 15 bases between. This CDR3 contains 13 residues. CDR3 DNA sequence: TGTGCCAGCAGCAACGGACCCTCCCAGGAGCAGTTCTTC. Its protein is CASSNGPSQEQFF.

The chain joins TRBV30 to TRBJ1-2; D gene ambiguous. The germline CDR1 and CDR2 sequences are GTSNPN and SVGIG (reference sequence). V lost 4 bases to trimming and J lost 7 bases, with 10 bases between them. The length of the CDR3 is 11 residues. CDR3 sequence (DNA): TGTGCCTGGAATAATAAGGGTGGCTACACCTTC. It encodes CAWNNKGGYTF.

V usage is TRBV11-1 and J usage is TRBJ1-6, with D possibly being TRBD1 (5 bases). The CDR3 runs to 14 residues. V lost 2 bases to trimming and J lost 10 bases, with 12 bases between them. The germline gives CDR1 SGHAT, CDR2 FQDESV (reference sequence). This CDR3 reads CASSLRSEGSPLHF. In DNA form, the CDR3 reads TGTGCCAGCAGCTTACGCTCAGAGGGGTCACCCCTCCACTTT.

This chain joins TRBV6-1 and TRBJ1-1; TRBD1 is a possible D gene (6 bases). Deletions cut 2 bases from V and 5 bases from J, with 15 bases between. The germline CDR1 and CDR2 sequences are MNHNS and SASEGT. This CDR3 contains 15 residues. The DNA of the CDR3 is TGTGCCAGCAGTGAAATTTGGGGGGCGCGAACTGAAGCTTTCTTT. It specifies CASSEIWGARTEAFF.

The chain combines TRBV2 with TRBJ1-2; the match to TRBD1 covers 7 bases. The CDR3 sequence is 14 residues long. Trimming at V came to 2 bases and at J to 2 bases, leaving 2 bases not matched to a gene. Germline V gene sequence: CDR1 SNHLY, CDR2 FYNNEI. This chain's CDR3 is CASSELGQNYGYTF. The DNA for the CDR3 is TGTGCCAGCAGTGAATTGGGACAGAACTATGGCTACACCTTC.

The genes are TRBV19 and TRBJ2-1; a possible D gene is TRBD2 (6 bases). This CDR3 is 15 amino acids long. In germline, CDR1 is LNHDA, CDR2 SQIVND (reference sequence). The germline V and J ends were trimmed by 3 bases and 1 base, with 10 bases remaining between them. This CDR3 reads CASSISGDSYNEQFF. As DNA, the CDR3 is TGTGCCAGTAGTATCTCGGGGGATTCCTACAATGAGCAGTTCTTC.

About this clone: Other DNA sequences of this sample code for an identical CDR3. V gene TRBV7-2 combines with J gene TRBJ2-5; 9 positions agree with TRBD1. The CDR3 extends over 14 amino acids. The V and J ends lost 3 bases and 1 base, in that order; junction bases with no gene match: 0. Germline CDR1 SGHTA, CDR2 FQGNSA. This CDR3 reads CASSLGQGQETQYF. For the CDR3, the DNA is TGTGCCAGCAGCTTGGGACAGGGCCAAGAGACCCAGTACTTC.

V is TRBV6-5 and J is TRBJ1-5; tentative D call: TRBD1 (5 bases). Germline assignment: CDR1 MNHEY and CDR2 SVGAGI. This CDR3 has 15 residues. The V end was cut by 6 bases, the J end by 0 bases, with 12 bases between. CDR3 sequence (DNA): TGTGCCAGCAGATCACTGAGGGGTAGCAATCAGCCCCAGCATTTT. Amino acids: CASRSLRGSNQPQHF.

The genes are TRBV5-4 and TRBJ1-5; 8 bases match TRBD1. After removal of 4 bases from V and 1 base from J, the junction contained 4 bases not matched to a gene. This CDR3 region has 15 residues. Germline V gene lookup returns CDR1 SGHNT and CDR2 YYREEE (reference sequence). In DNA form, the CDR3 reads TGTGCCAGCAGCATACAGGGGGGAAGCAATCAGCCCCAGCATTTT. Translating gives CASSIQGGSNQPQHF.

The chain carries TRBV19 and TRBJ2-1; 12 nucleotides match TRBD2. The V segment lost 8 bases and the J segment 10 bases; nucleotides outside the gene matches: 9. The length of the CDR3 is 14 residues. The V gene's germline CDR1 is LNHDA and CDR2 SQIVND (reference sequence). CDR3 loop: CASGSSGGAWEQFF. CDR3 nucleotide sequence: TGTGCCAGTGGGTCTAGCGGGGGGGCCTGGGAGCAGTTCTTC.

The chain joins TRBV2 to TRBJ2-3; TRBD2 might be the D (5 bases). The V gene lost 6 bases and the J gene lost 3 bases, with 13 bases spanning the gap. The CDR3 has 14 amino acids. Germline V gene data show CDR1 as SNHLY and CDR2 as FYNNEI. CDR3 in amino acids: CASRRAPGTDTQYF. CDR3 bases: TGTGCCAGCAGGCGGGCCCCGGGGACAGATACGCAGTATTTT.

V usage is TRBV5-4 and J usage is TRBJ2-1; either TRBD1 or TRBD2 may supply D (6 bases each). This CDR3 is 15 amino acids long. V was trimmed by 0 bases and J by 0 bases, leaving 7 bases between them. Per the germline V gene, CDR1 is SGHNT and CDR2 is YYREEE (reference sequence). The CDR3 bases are TGTGCCAGCAGCTTGGGGGGGGCCTCCTACAATGAGCAGTTCTTC. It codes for CASSLGGASYNEQFF.

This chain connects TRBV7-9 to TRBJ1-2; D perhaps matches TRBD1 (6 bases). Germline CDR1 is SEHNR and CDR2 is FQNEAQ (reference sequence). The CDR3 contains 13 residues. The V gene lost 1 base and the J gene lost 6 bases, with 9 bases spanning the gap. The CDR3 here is CASSLGGAHGYTF. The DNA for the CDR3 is TGTGCCAGCAGCTTAGGGGGGGCGCATGGCTACACCTTC.

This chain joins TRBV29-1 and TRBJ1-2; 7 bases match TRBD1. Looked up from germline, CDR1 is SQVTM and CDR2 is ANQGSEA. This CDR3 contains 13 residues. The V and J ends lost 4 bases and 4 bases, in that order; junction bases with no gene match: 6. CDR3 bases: TGCAGCGTTGTGGGACAGCCAACCTATGGCTACACCTTC. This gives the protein CSVVGQPTYGYTF.